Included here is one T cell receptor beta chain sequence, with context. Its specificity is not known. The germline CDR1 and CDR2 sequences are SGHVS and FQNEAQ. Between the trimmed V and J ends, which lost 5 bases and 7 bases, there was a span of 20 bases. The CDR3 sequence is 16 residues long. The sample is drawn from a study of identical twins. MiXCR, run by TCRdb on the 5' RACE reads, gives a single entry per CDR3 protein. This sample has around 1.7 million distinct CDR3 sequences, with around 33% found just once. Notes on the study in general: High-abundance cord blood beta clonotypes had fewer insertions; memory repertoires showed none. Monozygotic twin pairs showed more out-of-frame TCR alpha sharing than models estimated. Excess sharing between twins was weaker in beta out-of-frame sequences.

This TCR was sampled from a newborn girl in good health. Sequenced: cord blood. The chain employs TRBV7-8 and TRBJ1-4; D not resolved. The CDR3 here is CASSVYMEAGGEKLFF. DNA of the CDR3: TGTGCCAGCAGCGTCTACATGGAGGCAGGCGGTGAAAAACTGTTTTTT.